This TCR beta chain comes out of a study of immune heterogeneity within non-small cell lung tumors. Using 32 V and 13 J primers, multiplex PCR amplified TCR beta CDR3. TCRdb re-analysed the multiplex PCR reads in MiXCR, keeping a single row per CDR3 protein. The sample contains over 10,000 distinct CDR3 sequences, roughly 23% of which appear only once. Bulk tumor genomic DNA served as template, at roughly 600 ng per sample. During surgery, each primary tumor gave multiple biopsies spaced as far apart as possible. It was patients with untreated, newly diagnosed non-small cell lung cancer who underwent curative surgery. In this sample, this clonotype turned up many times. This TCR derives from a man between 50 and 59 years old with non-small cell lung cancer. Sequenced sample: lung tumor tissue.

CDR3 residues: CSARDPAGGSSYEQYF. In nucleotides, the CDR3 is TGCAGTGCTAGAGATCCAGCGGGGGGTAGTTCTTACGAGCAGTACTTC. The chain links TRBV20-1 to TRBJ2-7; 9 bases line up with TRBD2. Germline V CDR1 and CDR2: DFQATT, SNEGSKA (reference sequence). The CDR3 runs to 16 residues. V lost 0 bases and J lost 4; bases outside the gene matches: 10.